Sequencing of this TCR beta chain was carried out in a study of blood T cell repertoires in COVID-19. As for the study in general: The United States, Italy and Spain provided the acute and convalescent COVID-19 samples.

This CDR3 is 15 amino acids long. Looked up from germline, CDR1 is KGHDR and CDR2 is SFDVKD. J lost 5 bases, V lost 2 bases, and 5 bases had no gene match. Profiling relied on immunoSEQ multiplex PCR, and the TCRdb table lists in-frame clones only, not all of them. Of 180,000 or so clones in the sample, about 80% were seen once. Participants were aged 18 to 89 years, lived in 25 or so US areas, and enrolled virtually. The study assigned cohorts using participant-reported clinical history. Those designated as exposed participants met a COVID-19 case within 2 weeks before study entry. The clonotype originates from a man aged 55 to 70 who had been exposed to COVID-19. The chain employs TRBV24-1 and TRBJ2-7, with 10 bases identical to TRBD1. The sequencing sample was made of PBMCs or T cells enriched from blood (not recorded which). The CDR3 sequence is CATSDSGQGFHEQYF. CDR3 sequence (DNA): TGTGCCACCAGTGATTCGGGACAGGGGTTCCACGAGCAGTACTTC.